The entry that follows covers one T cell receptor beta chain sequence. Its antigen is as yet unknown. This sample was included in a study of OX40 agonist ivuxolimab in advanced cancers. Looking at the study overall: Dose-escalation cases comprised hepatocellular carcinoma, melanoma, renal cell or head and neck cancer. Of mixed ages from 23 to 79 and averaging about 60 years, the group was about 86% male.

Notes on the study in general: Dose levels from 0.1 to 3.0 mg/kg saw CD4+ and CD8+ blood T cells expand clonally by week 6.

The table came from immunoSEQ multiplex PCR; TCRdb's copy has only in-frame clones and leaves some out. Of tens of thousands of clones detected, around 87% appear once; the ten largest clones hold under 4.5%. Germline trimming cut 3 bases from V and 10 bases from J; bases unmatched to any gene: 8. The germline CDR1 and CDR2 sequences are WSHSY and SAAADI. The CDR3 totals 14 residues. No patient had autoimmune disease or received systemic immunosuppression. Source: CD4+ or CD8+ T cells sorted from blood, taken in a trial of the OX40 agonist ivuxolimab. The chain combines TRBV10-2 with TRBJ1-4, with TRBD1 matching over 7 bases. The receptor's source is an adult with an advanced solid tumor such as melanoma, head and neck, liver or kidney cancer. The CDR3 DNA is TGCGCCAGCAGTGAAACGGGACAGACGGGAAAACTGTTTTTT. This gives the protein CASSETGQTGKLFF.